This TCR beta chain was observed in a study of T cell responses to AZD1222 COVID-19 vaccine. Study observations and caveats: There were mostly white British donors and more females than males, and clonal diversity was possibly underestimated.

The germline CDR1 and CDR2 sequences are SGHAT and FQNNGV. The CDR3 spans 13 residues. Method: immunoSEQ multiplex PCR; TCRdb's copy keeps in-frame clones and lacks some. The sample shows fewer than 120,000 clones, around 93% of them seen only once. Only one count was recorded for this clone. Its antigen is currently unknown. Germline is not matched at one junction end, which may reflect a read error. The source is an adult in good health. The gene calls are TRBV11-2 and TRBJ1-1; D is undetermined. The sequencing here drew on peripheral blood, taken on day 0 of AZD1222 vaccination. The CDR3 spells CASSLDENTEAFF. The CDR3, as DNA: TGTGCCAGCAGCCTAGACGAGAACACTGAAGCTTTCTTT.